This passage covers 19 T cell receptor beta chains from one sample sequenced in a study of early T cells in non-severe SARS-CoV-2 infection. TCRdb itself ran the 5' RACE reads through MiXCR, one entry per CDR3 protein. The repertoire holds around 31,000 distinct CDR3 sequences, with 8.5% to 10% as singletons. Sequenced material: whole blood. The origin of the receptors is an adult who was a healthcare worker with PCR-confirmed SARS-CoV-2 infection or an uninfected control (not recorded which).

V gene TRBV5-5 combines with J gene TRBJ1-2; a possible D gene is TRBD1 (6 bases). V was shortened by 0 bases and J by 7 bases, with 10 bases between the two germline ends. The CDR3 consists of 13 residues. Germline V lookup: CDR1 SGHKS, CDR2 YYEKEE (reference sequence). Here the CDR3 reads CASSLGQASGYTF. The CDR3 bases are TGTGCCAGCAGCTTGGGACAGGCTTCTGGCTACACCTTC.

This clonotype appeared many times. This chain joins TRBV7-2 and TRBJ1-3; no clear D gene. Trimming removed 5 bases from V and 3 bases from J, with 14 bases in between. Germline lookup yields CDR1 SGHTA and CDR2 FQGNSA. There are 15 residues in the CDR3. CDR3 DNA: TGTGCCAGCAGCCAGGAGGGAGGGATTGGAAACACCATATATTTT. This gives the protein CASSQEGGIGNTIYF.

This clonotype was observed a few times. V is TRBV20-1 and J is TRBJ1-2, with a tentative D call TRBD1 (6 bases). V gave up 0 bases and J gave up 4 bases, with 18 bases separating them. The CDR3 extends over 16 amino acids. Germline values: CDR1 DFQATT, CDR2 SNEGSKA (reference sequence). The CDR3 DNA follows: TGCAGTGCTAGAGAGATAATCAGGGGAGCGTCCTATGGCTACACCTTC. Residues: CSAREIIRGASYGYTF.

This clonotype was found a few times. The chain joins TRBV9 to TRBJ2-2; D is perhaps TRBD1 (6 bases). The CDR3 length is 15 residues. Germline lookup yields CDR1 SGDLS and CDR2 YYNGEE. Deletions cut 3 bases from V and 4 bases from J, with 13 bases between. The CDR3 is CASSGTGSATGELFF. Written as DNA, the CDR3 is TGTGCCAGCAGCGGAACAGGGAGTGCCACCGGGGAGCTGTTTTTT.

This clonotype was picked up a small number of times. The chain uses TRBV7-8 and TRBJ2-7, with no clear D. Germline values: CDR1 SGHVS, CDR2 FQNEAQ. CDR3 length equals 17 residues. Trimming left V 1 base short and J 8 bases short, with 24 bases between. The CDR3 reads CASSLEVMGSYYVKQYF. CDR3 nucleotides: TGTGCCAGCAGCTTAGAGGTCATGGGCAGCTACTACGTCAAGCAGTACTTC.

This clonotype was detected ten times or more. The chain is built from TRBV29-1 and TRBJ2-2, with TRBD1 matching 7 bases. The CDR3 contains 14 residues. Per the germline V gene, CDR1 is SQVTM and CDR2 is ANQGSEA. Trimming took 5 bases from V and 5 from J; bases not matched to a gene: 8. The CDR3 sequence: CSVTATGLTGELFF. CDR3 in DNA: TGCAGCGTTACTGCGACAGGGTTGACCGGGGAGCTGTTTTTT.

This clonotype showed up just a few times. The chain is built from TRBV4-3 and TRBJ2-3; D is perhaps TRBD2 (6 bases). The CDR3 loop spans 16 amino acids. The ends were cut back, 2 bases at V and 2 bases at J, with 14 bases in the middle. Per the germline V gene, CDR1 is LGHNA and CDR2 is YSLEER. DNA for the CDR3: TGCGCCAGCAGCCAAAGCACGGGGGTTAACACAGATACGCAGTATTTT. Translation: CASSQSTGVNTDTQYF.

In this sample, this clonotype turned up many times. The chain has TRBV15 and TRBJ2-1; tentative D call: TRBD1 (5 bases). The CDR3 has 13 amino acids. Germline V gene sequence: CDR1 LNHNV, CDR2 YYDKDF (reference sequence). V dropped 0 bases and J dropped 12 bases, with 12 bases sitting between them. CDR3 residues: CATSRDKQGLQFF. Written as DNA, the CDR3 is TGTGCCACCAGCAGAGACAAGCAGGGCCTGCAGTTCTTC.

The J gene is TRBJ2-2, the V gene TRBV12-3 or TRBV12-4, with D hard to call. Trimming took off 2 bases at V and 6 bases at J, with 7 bases between the two ends. The CDR3 has 13 amino acids. The CDR3 protein is CASSLSWAGELFF. CDR3 sequence (DNA): TGTGCCAGCAGTTTATCCTGGGCCGGGGAGCTGTTTTTT.

At least ten counts were recorded for this clonotype. The chain couples TRBV7-2 to TRBJ2-5, with no clear D. Germline CDR1 SGHTA, CDR2 FQGNSA. The CDR3 loop spans 13 amino acids. Trimming stripped 4 bases from V and 3 bases from J, with 9 bases between. CDR3 loop: CASSYDPEETQYF. DNA of the CDR3: TGTGCCAGCAGCTACGACCCCGAAGAGACCCAGTACTTC.

This sequence joins TRBV7-8 and TRBJ2-3; 9 bases agree with TRBD2. Trimming took 4 bases from V and 5 from J; bases not matched to a gene: 4. This CDR3 comprises 14 residues. Germline CDR1 and CDR2: SGHVS and FQNEAQ. CDR3 nucleotide sequence: TGTGCCAGCAGCTCCAGCGGGGGGCGAGATACGCAGTATTTT. Translation gives CASSSSGGRDTQYF.

This clonotype was counted many times. The V and J genes are TRBV29-1 and TRBJ2-7; D is uncertain. V was shortened by 6 bases and J by 2 bases, with 17 bases between the two germline ends. The CDR3 spans 14 residues. The germline V gene encodes CDR1 SQVTM and CDR2 ANQGSEA. In DNA, the CDR3 is TGCAGCGTCCGTTCAACCAATACTCCCTACGAGCAGTACTTC. This codes for CSVRSTNTPYEQYF.

Ten or more counts support this clonotype. The chain couples TRBV24-1 to TRBJ2-1; 10 nucleotides match TRBD1. Germline V gene sequence: CDR1 KGHDR, CDR2 SFDVKD. The CDR3 is 19 amino acids. Losses at the gene ends were 0 bases for V and 4 bases for J; bases not matched to a gene: 11. This chain's CDR3 is CATSDLGTGDVHTYNEQFF. The CDR3 coding sequence is TGTGCCACCAGTGATTTGGGGACAGGGGACGTACATACATACAATGAGCAGTTCTTC.

This clonotype was detected only a few times. The V gene is TRBV2, the J gene TRBJ1-2, with D hard to call. Germline assignment: CDR1 SNHLY and CDR2 FYNNEI. Trimming left V 6 bases short and J 5 bases short, with 7 bases between. There are 11 residues in the CDR3. Written as DNA, the CDR3 is TGTGCCAGCAGAGACCGATATGGCTACACCTTC. Translation gives CASRDRYGYTF. Based on the CDR3 plus reference TRBV2 and TRBJ1-2, the full variable domain is EPEVTQTPSHQVTQMGQEVILRCVPISNHLYFYWYRQILGQKVEFLVSFYNNEISEKSEIFDDQFSVERPDGSNFTLKIRSTKLEDSAMYFCASRDRYGYTFGSGTRLTVV.

The sample holds a few counts of this clonotype. The chain carries TRBV24-1 and TRBJ2-5; no clear D gene. This CDR3 is built from 13 residues. Trimming removed 5 bases from V and 2 bases from J, with 8 bases in between. Germline lookup yields CDR1 KGHDR and CDR2 SFDVKD. This CDR3 reads CATSGSPQETQYF. The CDR3 DNA is TGTGCCACCAGTGGGTCACCACAAGAGACCCAGTACTTC.

The chain uses TRBV27 and TRBJ2-3; D is ambiguous. With 3 bases removed from V and 5 bases from J, the gap between germline ends came to 9 bases. This CDR3 has 13 amino acids. Germline values: CDR1 MNHEY, CDR2 SMNVEV (reference sequence). In nucleotides, the CDR3 is TGTGCCAGCAGTTTGGTCCGACTAGATACGCAGTATTTT. Translation: CASSLVRLDTQYF.

This clonotype is classed as large (0.1 to 1%). The V and J genes are TRBV2 and TRBJ2-4; D may match TRBD1 or TRBD2 (6 bases each). CDR3 length: 13 amino acids. The germline V gene encodes CDR1 SNHLY and CDR2 FYNNEI. V lost 9 bases to trimming and J lost 7 bases, with 16 bases between them. The CDR3 region is CASQGRTINIQYF. The CDR3 bases are TGTGCCAGTCAGGGGAGGACTATTAACATTCAGTACTTC.

By sample share, this clonotype is medium-sized (0.01 to 0.1%). The chain couples TRBV29-1 to TRBJ2-6, with D unclear. The CDR3 extends over 12 amino acids. Trimming took off 6 bases at V and 7 bases at J, with 10 bases between the two ends. Germline CDR1 and CDR2: SQVTM and ANQGSEA. CDR3 bases: TGCAGCGTAGGATTGGGAGCCAACGTCCTGACTTTC. Amino acids: CSVGLGANVLTF.

Many counts were recorded for this clonotype. The J gene is TRBJ2-2, the V gene TRBV11-2, with 7 bases identical to TRBD1. The CDR3 extends over 14 amino acids. Germline V CDR1 and CDR2: SGHAT, FQNNGV. V trimming: 5 bases; J trimming: 1 base; junction bases outside the gene matches: 1. The CDR3 DNA reads as TGTGCCAGCAGCCGACAGGGGAACACCGGGGAGCTGTTTTTT. Translated, it gives CASSRQGNTGELFF.